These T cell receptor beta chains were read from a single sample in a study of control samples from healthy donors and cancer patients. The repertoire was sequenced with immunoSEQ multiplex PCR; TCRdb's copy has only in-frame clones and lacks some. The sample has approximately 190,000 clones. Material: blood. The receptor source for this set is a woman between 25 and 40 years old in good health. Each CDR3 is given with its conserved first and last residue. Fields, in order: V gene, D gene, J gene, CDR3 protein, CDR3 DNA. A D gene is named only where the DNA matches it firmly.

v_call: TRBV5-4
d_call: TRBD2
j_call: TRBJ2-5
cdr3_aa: CASSFGTREETQYF
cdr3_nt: TGTGCCAGCAGCTTCGGGACTAGGGAAGAGACCCAGTACTTC

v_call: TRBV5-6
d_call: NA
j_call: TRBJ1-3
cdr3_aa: CASSLAGQAEYF
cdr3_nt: TGTGCCAGCAGCCTGGCGGGACAAGCAGAATATTTT

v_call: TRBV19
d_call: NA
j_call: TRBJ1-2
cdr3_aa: CASSRDGMLSYGYTF
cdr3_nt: TGTGCCAGTAGTCGCGACGGAATGCTAAGCTATGGCTACACCTTC

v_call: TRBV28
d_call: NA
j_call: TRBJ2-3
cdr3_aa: CASRDPADTQYF
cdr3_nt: TGTGCCAGCAGGGACCCGGCAGATACGCAGTATTTT

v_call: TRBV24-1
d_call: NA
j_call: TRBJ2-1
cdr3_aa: CATSDNLEAYNEQFF
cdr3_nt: TGTGCCACCAGTGATAATCTAGAGGCCTACAATGAGCAGTTCTTC

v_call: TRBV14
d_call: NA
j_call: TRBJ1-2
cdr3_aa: CASSQGLEYGYTF
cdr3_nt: TGTGCCAGCAGCCAAGGTTTAGAATATGGCTACACCTTC

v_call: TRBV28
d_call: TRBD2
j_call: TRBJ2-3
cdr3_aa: CASSLLAGGASTDTQYF
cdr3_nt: TGTGCCAGCAGTTTACTAGCGGGGGGTGCTAGCACAGATACGCAGTATTTT

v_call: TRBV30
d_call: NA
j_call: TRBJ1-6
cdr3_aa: CAWSVGRGNSPLHF
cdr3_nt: TGTGCCTGGAGTGTTGGACGCGGTAATTCACCCCTCCACTTT

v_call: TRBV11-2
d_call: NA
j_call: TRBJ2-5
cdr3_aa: CASSFSGTQYF
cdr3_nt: TGTGCCAGCAGCTTTAGTGGGACCCAGTACTTC

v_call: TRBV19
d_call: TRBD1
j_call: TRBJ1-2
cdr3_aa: CASSSGTGGGYGYTF
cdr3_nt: TGTGCCAGTAGTTCCGGGACAGGGGGCGGCTATGGCTACACCTTC

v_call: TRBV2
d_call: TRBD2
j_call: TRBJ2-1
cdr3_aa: CASSHLLAGDYNEQFF
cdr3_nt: TGTGCCAGCAGCCACTTACTAGCGGGGGACTACAATGAGCAGTTCTTC

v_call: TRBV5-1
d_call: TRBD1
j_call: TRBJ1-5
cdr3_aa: CASSLRGQGDQPQHF
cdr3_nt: TGCGCCAGCAGCTTGAGGGGACAGGGGGATCAGCCCCAGCATTTT

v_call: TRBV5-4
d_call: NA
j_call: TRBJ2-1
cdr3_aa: CASSPGLSGIINEQFF
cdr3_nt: TGTGCCAGCAGCCCAGGCCTGAGCGGCATCATCAATGAGCAGTTCTTC

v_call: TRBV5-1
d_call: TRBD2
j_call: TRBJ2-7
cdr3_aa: CASSFGSGGHRSYEQYF
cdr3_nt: TGCGCCAGCAGCTTTGGGAGCGGGGGGCACCGCTCCTACGAGCAGTACTTC

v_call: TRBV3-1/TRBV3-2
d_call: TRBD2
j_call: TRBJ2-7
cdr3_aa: CASSQRAGAYEQYF
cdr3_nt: TGTGCCAGCAGCCAAAGGGCGGGGGCCTACGAGCAGTACTTC

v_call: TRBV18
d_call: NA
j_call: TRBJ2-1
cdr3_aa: CASSFLTGTPGNEQFF
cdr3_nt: TGTGCCAGCTCATTCCTAACCGGGACACCGGGCAATGAGCAGTTCTTC

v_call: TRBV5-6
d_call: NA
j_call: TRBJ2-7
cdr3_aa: CASSLRVGETYEQYF
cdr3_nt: TGTGCCAGCAGCTTGAGGGTGGGTGAAACCTACGAGCAGTACTTC

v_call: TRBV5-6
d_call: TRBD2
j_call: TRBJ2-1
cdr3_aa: CASSLGGGANNEQFF
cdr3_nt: TGTGCCAGCAGCTTGGGCGGGGGGGCTAACAATGAGCAGTTCTTC

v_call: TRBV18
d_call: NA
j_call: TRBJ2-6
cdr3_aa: CASSPRQGSSGANVLTF
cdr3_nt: TGTGCCAGCTCACCACGGCAGGGTAGCTCTGGGGCCAACGTCCTGACTTTC

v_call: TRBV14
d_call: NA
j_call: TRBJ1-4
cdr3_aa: CASSQRQSTNEKLFF
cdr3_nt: TGTGCCAGCAGCCAACGCCAGAGTACTAATGAAAAACTGTTTTTT

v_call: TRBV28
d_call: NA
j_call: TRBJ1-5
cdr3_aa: CASSPQASNNQPQHF
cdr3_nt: TGTGCCAGCAGCCCTCAGGCCAGTAACAATCAGCCCCAGCATTTT

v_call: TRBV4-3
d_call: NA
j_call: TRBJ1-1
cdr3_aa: CASSQDRAGVNTEAFF
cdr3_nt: TGCGCCAGCAGCCAAGACCGGGCGGGAGTGAACACTGAAGCTTTCTTT

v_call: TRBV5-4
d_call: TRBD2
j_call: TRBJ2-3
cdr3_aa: CASSLGRGGRGDTQYF
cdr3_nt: TGTGCCAGCAGCTTGGGCCGGGGGGGCCGAGGAGATACGCAGTATTTT

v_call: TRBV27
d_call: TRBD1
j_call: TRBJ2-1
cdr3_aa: CASSRDRGDEQFF
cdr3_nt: TGTGCCAGCAGCCGGGACAGGGGCGATGAGCAGTTCTTC

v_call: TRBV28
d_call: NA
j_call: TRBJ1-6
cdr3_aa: CASSRRVSPLHF
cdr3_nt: TGTGCCAGCAGCCGCAGGGTTTCACCCCTCCACTTT

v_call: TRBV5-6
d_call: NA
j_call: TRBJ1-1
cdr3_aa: CASSLGLNTEAFF
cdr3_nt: TGTGCCAGCAGCTTGGGACTAAACACTGAAGCTTTCTTT

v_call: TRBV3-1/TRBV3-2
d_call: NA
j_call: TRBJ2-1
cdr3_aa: CASSLLVGNSVEQFF
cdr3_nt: TGTGCCAGCAGCCTACTAGTTGGGAACAGTGTTGAGCAGTTCTTC

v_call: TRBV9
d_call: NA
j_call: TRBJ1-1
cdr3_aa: CASSVGEGETEAFF
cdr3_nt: TGTGCCAGCAGCGTAGGGGAGGGGGAAACTGAAGCTTTCTTT

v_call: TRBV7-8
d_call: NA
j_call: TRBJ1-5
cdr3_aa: CASSLKTVGQPQHF
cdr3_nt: TGTGCCAGCAGCTTAAAAACAGTGGGACAGCCCCAGCATTTT

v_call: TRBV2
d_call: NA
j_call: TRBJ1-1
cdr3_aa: CASSVQGNTEAFF
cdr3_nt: TGTGCCAGCAGTGTTCAGGGGAACACTGAAGCTTTCTTT

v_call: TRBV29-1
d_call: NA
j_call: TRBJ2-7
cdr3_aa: CSVDSGYEQYF
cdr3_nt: TGCAGCGTTGACTCGGGGTACGAGCAGTACTTC

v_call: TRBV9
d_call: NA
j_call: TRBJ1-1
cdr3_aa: CASSVVAGAEAFF
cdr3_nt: TGTGCCAGCAGCGTAGTCGCGGGTGCTGAAGCTTTCTTT

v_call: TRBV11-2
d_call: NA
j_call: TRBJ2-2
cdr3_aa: CASSLDHAGELFF
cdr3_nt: TGTGCCAGCAGCTTAGATCACGCCGGGGAGCTGTTTTTT

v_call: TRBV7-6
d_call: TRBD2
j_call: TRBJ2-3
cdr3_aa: CASSSRIAGGGDTQYF
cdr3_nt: TGTGCCAGCAGCTCCCGCATAGCGGGGGGCGGGGATACGCAGTATTTT

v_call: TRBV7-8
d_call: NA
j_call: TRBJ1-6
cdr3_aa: CASSLARGSPLHF
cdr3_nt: TGTGCCAGCAGCTTGGCTAGGGGTTCACCCCTCCACTTT

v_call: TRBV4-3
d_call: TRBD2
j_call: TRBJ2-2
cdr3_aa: CASSQGTSGGLGTGELFF
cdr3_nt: TGCGCCAGCAGCCAAGGGACTAGCGGGGGGTTGGGCACCGGGGAGCTGTTTTTT

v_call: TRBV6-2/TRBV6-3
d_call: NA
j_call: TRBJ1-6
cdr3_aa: CASSYSPAKNSPLHF
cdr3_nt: TGTGCCAGCAGTTACTCGCCAGCAAAGAATTCACCCCTCCACTTT

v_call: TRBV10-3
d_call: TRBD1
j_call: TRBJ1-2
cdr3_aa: CAIRGTGRMQEGYGYTF
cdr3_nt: TGTGCCATCAGGGGGACAGGGCGAATGCAGGAGGGCTATGGCTACACCTTC

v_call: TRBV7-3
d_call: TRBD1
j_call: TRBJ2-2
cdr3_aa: CASSRGQGYTGELFF
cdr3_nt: TGTGCCAGCTCAAGGGGGCAGGGGTACACCGGGGAGCTGTTTTTT

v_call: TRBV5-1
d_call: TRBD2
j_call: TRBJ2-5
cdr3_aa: CASSLGGSGGQETQYF
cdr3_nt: TGCGCCAGCAGCTTGGGCGGTAGCGGGGGGCAGGAGACCCAGTACTTC

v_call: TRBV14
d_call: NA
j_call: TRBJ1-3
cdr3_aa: CASSQAGWDTIYF
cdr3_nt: TGTGCCAGCAGCCAAGCCGGTTGGGACACCATATATTTT

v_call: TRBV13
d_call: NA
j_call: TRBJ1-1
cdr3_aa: CASSPQGPNTEAFF
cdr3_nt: TGTGCCAGCAGCCCACAGGGCCCGAACACTGAAGCTTTCTTT

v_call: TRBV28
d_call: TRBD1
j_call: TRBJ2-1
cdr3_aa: CASSLLRGDRGNEQFF
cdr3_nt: TGTGCCAGCAGTTTATTACGTGGGGACAGGGGAAATGAGCAGTTCTTC

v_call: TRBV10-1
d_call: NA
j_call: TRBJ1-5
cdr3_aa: CASSVSGENNQPQHF
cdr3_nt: TGCGCCAGCAGTGTATCGGGAGAGAACAATCAGCCCCAGCATTTT

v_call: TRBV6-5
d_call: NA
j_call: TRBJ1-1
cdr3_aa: CASMFQGRGETEAFF
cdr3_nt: TGTGCCAGCATGTTCCAGGGCAGGGGAGAGACTGAAGCTTTCTTT

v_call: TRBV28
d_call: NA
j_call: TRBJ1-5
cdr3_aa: CASSLSGGNQPQHF
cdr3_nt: TGTGCCAGCAGTTTATCAGGGGGCAATCAGCCCCAGCATTTT

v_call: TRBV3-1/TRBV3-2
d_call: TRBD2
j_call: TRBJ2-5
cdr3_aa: CASTSLAHSGGAGTQYF
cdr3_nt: TGTGCCAGCACCTCCCTAGCCCATAGCGGGGGGGCTGGGACCCAGTACTTC

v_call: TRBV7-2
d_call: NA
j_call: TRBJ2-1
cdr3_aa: CASSFRGLLDHNEQFF
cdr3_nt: TGTGCCAGCAGCTTTCGGGGACTGTTGGATCACAATGAGCAGTTCTTC